This TCR beta chain emerged from a study of cytomegalovirus exposure and HLA in healthy donors. Germline CDR1 is SGHDT and CDR2 is YYEEEE. The CDR3 consists of 15 residues. V trimming: 0 bases; J trimming: 5 bases; junction bases outside the gene matches: 7. The PCR had 60 Vbeta and 13 Jbeta primers. TCRdb's table, derived via immunoSEQ multiplex PCR, lists solely in-frame clones and lacks some. The sample has about 98,000 clones; approximately 78% are singletons. With respect to this clone: Its specificity is not known.

Findings and caveats of the study: Researchers counted roughly 160 TCR beta chains as cytomegalovirus-associated. For presence/absence analyses, sequencing depth was assumed to be roughly uniform across donors.

The sequence was collected from a man aged 35-49 years in good health and CMV-seronegative. The sample comprised PBMCs. The chain recombines TRBV5-6 with TRBJ2-5; 7 bases match TRBD2. CDR3 nucleotide sequence: TGTGCCAGCAGCTTGGCCGGCGGGGGTGGCGAGACCCAGTACTTC. Translating gives CASSLAGGGGETQYF. Using reference TRBV5-6 and TRBJ2-5 for the parts outside the CDR3, the full variable domain is DAGVTQSPTHLIKTRGQQVTLRCSPKSGHDTVSWYQQALGQGPQFIFQYYEEEERQRGNFPDRFSGHQFPNYSSELNVNALLLGDSALYLCASSLAGGGGETQYFGPGTRLLVL.